The TCR beta chain under discussion was sequenced for a study of CD8 T cells in Susac syndrome. The germline V gene has CDR1 SGDLS and CDR2 YYNGEE. V was trimmed by 3 bases and J by 5 bases, leaving 14 bases between them. The CDR3 loop spans 14 amino acids. RNA was extracted with the RNeasy kit, and a quantity of roughly 0.5 to 1 ug was reverse transcribed using random hexamers. TCRdb itself ran the immunoSEQ multiplex PCR reads through MiXCR, one entry per CDR3 protein. The sample yields approximately 220,000 distinct CDR3 sequences, 92% seen once. The sequence came from a human donor with multiple sclerosis. The chain uses TRBV9 and TRBJ2-5; D possibly uses TRBD1 or TRBD2 (5 bases each). Input material: CD8+ T cells from PBMCs. CDR3: CASSAGLSGETQYF. The CDR3 nucleotides are TGTGCCAGCAGCGCAGGGCTTTCGGGGGAGACCCAGTACTTC.